This TCR beta chain was sequenced in a study of T cell responses to AZD1222 COVID-19 vaccine (dated by TCRdb to 2020 to 2022). A note on the overall study: A total of under 250 trial participants underwent TCR sequencing, of whom roughly 210 had received two doses of AZD1222 and around 26 had received two doses of the MenACWY control vaccine. Trial participants were enrolled by age into subgroups of 18-55, 56-69 and 70-plus years, and around 150, 29 and 61 TCR-sequenced participants, respectively, were included in these subgroups. Points the paper makes about the study in general: No day 14 peak-response samples were available, so repertoires were characterized only after the peak T cell response. Reportedly, almost half of the unique spike-specific TCRs recognized epitopes lying outside the regions that are mutated in the B.1.351 and B.1.1.7 variants. Vaccine-associated CD4 TCRs spanned the whole spike protein, with dominant responses in regions 160-218 and 743-854. The 56-69-year group was small, and its depth increase did not reach significance, likely because of low power. After two AZD1222 doses, spike-specific TCR breadth and depth were significantly higher than at day 0 and than in MenACWY recipients. Most participants were white British and females outnumbered males, and the authors suggested that clonal diversity may have been underestimated. Conclusions about previously exposed vaccinees were limited because only six AZD1222 recipients were SARS-CoV-2 seropositive at baseline.

Taken with the paper, the label for time point translates to: about 28 days (+/-7) after the second vaccine dose. AZD1222 recipients with second doses at about 4 weeks or about 12 weeks were pooled, because spike-specific TCR depth and breadth did not differ between schedules. The vaccinee samples were drawn from two UK trials, COV001 and COV002, one of which was a single-blind randomized controlled phase 2/3 trial testing AZD1222 (ChAdOx1 nCoV-19) in healthy adults. For TCRbeta chain sequencing, PBMC samples were collected from trial participants at day 0 and at day 28 after the second dose. The germline V gene gives CDR1 as SGHAT and CDR2 as FQNNGV. CDR3 length: 16 amino acids, cysteine to phenylalanine. Only the CDR3 region is kept as DNA, spanning 48 bases read in frame from base 1. V is reduced by 5 bases and J by 0 bases, leaving a spacing of 13 bases between them. The CDR3 regions of human TCRbeta chains were analyzed by immunosequencing. The original pipeline was this. TCRs in the repertoires were matched against a reference library of SARS-CoV-2-specific TCRs that had been generated with the MIRA antigen-specificity platform. Breadth was defined as the fraction of unique TCRs that were SARS-CoV-2-associated, and depth was defined as the fraction of total T cells that were SARS-CoV-2-associated. Using the MIRA data, each spike-specific TCR was assigned both to the spike region to which the TCR was reactive and to a CD4 or CD8 class. Log10-transformed breadth and depth values were compared by one-way ANOVA with Sidak's multiple comparisons tests. What TCRdb holds here is the immuneACCESS table cut down to in-frame rearrangements. Part of the clones is not present; checked against another copy, under half of the missing clones reflect an unresolved V gene, and the others are unexplained. V and J calls and clone size come straight from that table; D and trimming were deduced from the DNA. The sample table holds about 69,000 clones, of which 83% were seen once. Together, the top ten hold nearly 25% of the sample.

Concerning this clone: Its antigen specificity is not known. The input lacks base qualities; no much larger clone sits a single base away.

The sequence was collected from an adult who received the AZD1222 COVID-19 vaccine. This receptor chain uses TRBV11-2 and TRBJ2-2; tentative D gene TRBD2, with 6 bases matching. The material sequenced was peripheral blood, taken 28 days after the second AZD1222 dose. The CDR3 has the sequence CASSLRGGSNTGELFF. At the DNA level, the sequence is TGTGCCAGCAGCCTTCGTGGGGGGTCGAACACCGGGGAGCTGTTTTTT.